The 18 T cell receptor beta chains reported below all come from one sample, sequenced in a study of T-cell reconstitution after alpha-beta-depleted transplantation in children. Unique molecular identifiers were incorporated into the prepared TCRbeta library. TCRdb fed the PCR reads into MiXCR, producing one record per CDR3 protein. This table has over 300,000 distinct CDR3 sequences, around a tenth appearing once. Specimen: PBMCs from the stem cell graft donor, collected from the stem cell graft. Receptor source: a human donor who donated a stem cell graft to a child with acute lymphoblastic leukemia.

This clonotype was counted only a few times. The chain couples TRBV28 to TRBJ2-7, with 7 bases fitting TRBD1. This CDR3 has 12 residues. Germline trimming cut 9 bases from V and 4 bases from J; bases unmatched to any gene: 6. The germline CDR1 and CDR2 sequences are MDHEN and SYDVKM. The CDR3 DNA sequence: TGTGCCAGTTTACAGGGGAAATACGAGCAGTACTTC. This translates into CASLQGKYEQYF.

This clonotype was detected ten times or more. The V call is TRBV29-1, the J call TRBJ2-1; weak D call: TRBD1 (6 bases). Looked up from germline, CDR1 is SQVTM and CDR2 is ANQGSEA. V lost 1 base, J lost 7 bases, and 8 bases lay in between. There are 12 residues in the CDR3. In DNA, the CDR3 is TGCAGCGTTGAAGGGCAGGGGAATGAGCAGTTCTTC. Translated, it gives CSVEGQGNEQFF.

This clonotype was detected a few times. The chain is built from TRBV7-9 and TRBJ2-3; D unresolved. Trimming took 4 bases from V and 2 from J, leaving 16 bases between them. The germline V gene has CDR1 SEHNR and CDR2 FQNEAQ (reference sequence). This CDR3 is built from 16 residues. CDR3 sequence: CASSSLDALLTDTQYF. CDR3 nucleotide sequence: TGTGCCAGCAGCTCGCTGGACGCACTTCTCACAGATACGCAGTATTTT. The complete variable domain, with remaining parts taken from reference TRBV7-9 and TRBJ2-3, reads DTGVSQNPRHKITKRGQNVTFRCDPISEHNRLYWYRQTLGQGPEFLTYFQNEAQLEKSRLLSDRFSAERPKGSFSTLEIQRTEQGDSAMYLCASSSLDALLTDTQYFGPGTRLTVL.

This clonotype was detected many times. The chain combines TRBV27 with TRBJ2-7; 8 bases are shared with TRBD2. Trimming cost V 8 bases and J 3 bases; bases outside gene matches: 6. CDR3 size: 13 residues. Germline V lookup: CDR1 MNHEY, CDR2 SMNVEV (reference sequence). The CDR3 protein is CASGAGVGYEQYF. CDR3 nucleotides: TGTGCCAGCGGAGCGGGAGTTGGCTACGAGCAGTACTTC.

This clonotype was observed at least ten times. The chain's CDR3 is CASSTSGRRYNEQFF. CDR3 nucleotides: TGTGCCAGTAGTACAAGCGGGAGGCGTTACAATGAGCAGTTCTTC. The genes are TRBV2 and TRBJ2-1; TRBD2 aligns across 9 bases. This CDR3 spans 15 amino acids. J lost 4 bases, V lost 9 bases, and 10 bases had no gene match. Germline V gene lookup returns CDR1 SNHLY and CDR2 FYNNEI.

This chain joins TRBV12-3 or TRBV12-4 and TRBJ2-7; D not certain. The CDR3 is 14 residues long. Trimming cost V 3 bases and J 3 bases, with 12 bases left between them. The CDR3: CASSFQADHYEQYF. DNA of the CDR3: TGTGCCAGCAGTTTCCAGGCCGACCACTACGAGCAGTACTTC.

The chain has TRBV5-1 and TRBJ1-4; 8 nucleotides agree with TRBD1. J lost 7 bases, V lost 0 bases, and 5 bases had no gene match. This CDR3 has 15 residues. Germline CDR1 and CDR2: SGHRS and YFSETQ. CDR3 DNA sequence: TGCGCCAGCAGCTTGGTGACAGGGGCATCTGAAAAACTGTTTTTT. Its protein product is CASSLVTGASEKLFF.

This clonotype has just a few counts. This chain joins TRBV7-9 and TRBJ2-7; 7 positions agree with TRBD2. Germline CDR1 is SEHNR and CDR2 is FQNEAQ (reference sequence). CDR3 length: 13 amino acids. Germline trimming cut 8 bases from V and 3 bases from J; bases unmatched to any gene: 7. This CDR3 reads CASGLLASYEQYF. CDR3 sequence (DNA): TGTGCCAGCGGTTTACTAGCGAGCTACGAGCAGTACTTC.

This clonotype occurred a few times. This chain connects TRBV6-1 to TRBJ1-5, with 7 bases aligning to TRBD1. The CDR3 extends over 14 amino acids. V dropped 5 bases and J dropped 5; count of bases not matched to a gene: 6. Germline CDR1 reads MNHNS; CDR2 reads SASEGT. As DNA, the CDR3 is TGTGCCAGCAGTCGGGGACAGCTCGATCAGCCCCAGCATTTT. Translated: CASSRGQLDQPQHF.

This clonotype was counted many times. The chain employs TRBV5-6 and TRBJ2-1; 12 nucleotides agree with TRBD2. Germline-derived CDR1 and CDR2 are SGHDT and YYEEEE. The CDR3 length is 16 residues. The V and J ends lost 4 bases and 6 bases, in that order; junction bases with no gene match: 8. In DNA form, the CDR3 reads TGTGCCAGCAGCATACCTAGCGGGAGGGCGTCCAATGAGCAGTTCTTC. Translating it yields CASSIPSGRASNEQFF.

This clonotype was seen ten or more times. The V gene is TRBV12-3 or TRBV12-4, the J gene TRBJ2-1; 8 bases fit TRBD2. V lost 3 bases, J lost 4 bases, and 5 bases stayed unmatched. This CDR3 comprises 15 residues. The CDR3 loop is CASSFGTGGYNEQFF. CDR3 DNA: TGTGCCAGCAGTTTTGGGACGGGAGGGTACAATGAGCAGTTCTTC.

This clonotype came up many times. The chain joins TRBV20-1 to TRBJ2-4; D is unresolved. V gave up 3 bases and J gave up 0 bases, with 15 bases separating them. Germline V gene data show CDR1 as DFQATT and CDR2 as SNEGSKA (reference sequence). This CDR3 spans 16 amino acids. In DNA, the CDR3 is TGCAGTGCTAGTCCTGCCCACCTCCTAGCCAAAAACATTCAGTACTTC. Translated, it gives CSASPAHLLAKNIQYF.

J is TRBJ1-1 and V is TRBV20-1; D remains unclear. Germline V CDR1 and CDR2: DFQATT, SNEGSKA (reference sequence). The CDR3 is 11 residues long. Trimming cost V 6 bases and J 4 bases, with 9 bases left between them. The DNA for the CDR3 is TGCAGTGCGGACTCGGGCACTGAAGCTTTCTTT. Its protein product is CSADSGTEAFF.

This clonotype was counted between two and nine times. The chain is built from TRBV5-5 and TRBJ2-1; 9 bases are shared with TRBD1. The CDR3 has 15 residues. Germline trimming cut 3 bases from V and 6 bases from J; bases unmatched to any gene: 7. Germline V gene data show CDR1 as SGHKS and CDR2 as YYEKEE (reference sequence). The CDR3 sequence is CASSYYRGRTNEQFF. The CDR3 DNA is TGTGCCAGCAGCTACTACAGGGGGCGCACCAATGAGCAGTTCTTC.

This clonotype was observed a handful of times. The chain employs TRBV10-3 and TRBJ2-3; the D gene is possibly TRBD2 (5 bases). Germline V CDR1 and CDR2: ENHRY, SYGVKD. CDR3 size: 16 residues. Trimming cost V 3 bases and J 1 base, with 14 bases left between them. The DNA for the CDR3 is TGTGCCATCAGTGAAGGTGGGAGCGGCGGCACAGATACGCAGTATTTT. It encodes CAISEGGSGGTDTQYF.

This clonotype was seen a handful of times. The J gene is TRBJ2-7, the V gene TRBV4-2, with 7 bases identical to TRBD2. J gave up 7 bases and V 3 bases, and 6 bases lay outside the gene matches. Germline values: CDR1 LGHNA, CDR2 YNFKEQ. The CDR3 is 13 residues long. CDR3 region: CASSHRQLAEQYF. CDR3 nucleotide sequence: TGTGCCAGCAGCCACCGACAACTAGCGGAGCAGTACTTC.

This clonotype was seen a few times. The chain joins TRBV11-2 to TRBJ2-3, with unresolved D. Germline V gene data show CDR1 as SGHAT and CDR2 as FQNNGV. This CDR3 region has 15 residues. V lost 6 bases to trimming and J lost 6 bases, with 19 bases between them. The CDR3 loop is CASRRREVGVDTQYF. The CDR3 DNA follows: TGTGCCAGCAGGCGTAGGGAAGTGGGTGTGGATACGCAGTATTTT.

A note on this clonotype: A much larger clone is a single base away; this may be a read error. The chain employs TRBV20-1 and TRBJ2-7, with 11 positions matching TRBD2. CDR1 DFQATT and CDR2 SNEGSKA come from the germline V gene (reference sequence). The CDR3 runs 16 residues. The CDR3 nucleotides read TGCTGTGCTAGAGATGGGCTAGCGGGAGGCCGCTACGAGCAGTACTTC. It yields the protein CCARDGLAGGRYEQYF.